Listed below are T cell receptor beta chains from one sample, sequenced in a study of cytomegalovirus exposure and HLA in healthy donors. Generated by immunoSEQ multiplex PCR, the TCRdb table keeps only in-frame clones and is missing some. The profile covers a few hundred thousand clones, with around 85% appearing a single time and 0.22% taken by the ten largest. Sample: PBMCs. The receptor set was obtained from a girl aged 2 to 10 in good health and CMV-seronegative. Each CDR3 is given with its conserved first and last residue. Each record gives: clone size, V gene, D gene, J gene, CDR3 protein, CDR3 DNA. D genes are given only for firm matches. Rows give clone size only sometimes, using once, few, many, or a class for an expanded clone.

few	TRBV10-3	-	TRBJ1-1	CAISERTALNTEAFF	TGTGCCATCAGTGAGAGGACAGCGCTGAACACTGAAGCTTTCTTT
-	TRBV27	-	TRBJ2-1	CASNPTRGGSSEQFF	TGTGCCAGCAACCCCACTCGTGGGGGGTCCAGTGAGCAGTTCTTC
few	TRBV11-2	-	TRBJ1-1	CASSGQGVAFF	TGTGCCAGCAGCGGACAAGGGGTAGCTTTCTTT
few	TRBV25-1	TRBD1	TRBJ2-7	CASSEYKRGQGYEQYF	TGTGCCAGCAGTGAATATAAAAGGGGACAGGGTTACGAGCAGTACTTC
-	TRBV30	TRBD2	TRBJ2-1	CAWSITSGYNEQFF	TGTGCCTGGAGTATAACTAGCGGCTACAATGAGCAGTTCTTC
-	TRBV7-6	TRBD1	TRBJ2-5	CASSLGPVGQGGETQYF	TGTGCCAGCAGCTTAGGCCCCGTTGGACAGGGGGGAGAGACCCAGTACTTC
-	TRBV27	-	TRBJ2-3	CASSPRPRRTTQYF	TGTGCCAGCAGTCCCCGCCCCCGGAGGACTACGCAGTATTTT
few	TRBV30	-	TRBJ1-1	CAWSNSEAFF	TGTGCCTGGAGTAACTCTGAAGCTTTCTTT
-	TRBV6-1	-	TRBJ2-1	CAGGGAGGNEQFF	TGTGCCGGAGGGGGGGCAGGCGGGAATGAGCAGTTCTTC
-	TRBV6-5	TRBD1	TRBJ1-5	CASSPGTGNQPQHF	TGTGCCAGCAGCCCTGGGACAGGAAATCAGCCCCAGCATTTT
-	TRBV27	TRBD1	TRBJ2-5	CASRFTGEETQYF	TGTGCCAGCAGATTCACAGGGGAAGAGACCCAGTACTTC
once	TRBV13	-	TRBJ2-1	CASSLVPQRTYNEQFF	TGTGCCAGCAGCTTAGTACCCCAGCGGACCTACAATGAGCAGTTCTTC